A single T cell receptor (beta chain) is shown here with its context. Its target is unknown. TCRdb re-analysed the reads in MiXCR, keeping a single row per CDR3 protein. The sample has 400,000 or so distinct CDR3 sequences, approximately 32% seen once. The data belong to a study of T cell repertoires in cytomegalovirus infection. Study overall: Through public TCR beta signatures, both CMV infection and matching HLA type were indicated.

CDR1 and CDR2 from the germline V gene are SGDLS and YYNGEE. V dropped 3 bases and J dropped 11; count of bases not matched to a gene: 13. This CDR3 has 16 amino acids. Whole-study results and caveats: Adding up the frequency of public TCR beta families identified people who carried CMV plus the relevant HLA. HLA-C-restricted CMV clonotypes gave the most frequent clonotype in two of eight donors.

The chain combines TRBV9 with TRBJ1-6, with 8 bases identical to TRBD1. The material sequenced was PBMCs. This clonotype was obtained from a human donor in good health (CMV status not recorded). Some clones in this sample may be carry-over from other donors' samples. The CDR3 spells CASSGPATGASTPLHF. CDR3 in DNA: TGTGCCAGCAGCGGGCCTGCGACAGGGGCCTCCACACCCCTCCACTTT.